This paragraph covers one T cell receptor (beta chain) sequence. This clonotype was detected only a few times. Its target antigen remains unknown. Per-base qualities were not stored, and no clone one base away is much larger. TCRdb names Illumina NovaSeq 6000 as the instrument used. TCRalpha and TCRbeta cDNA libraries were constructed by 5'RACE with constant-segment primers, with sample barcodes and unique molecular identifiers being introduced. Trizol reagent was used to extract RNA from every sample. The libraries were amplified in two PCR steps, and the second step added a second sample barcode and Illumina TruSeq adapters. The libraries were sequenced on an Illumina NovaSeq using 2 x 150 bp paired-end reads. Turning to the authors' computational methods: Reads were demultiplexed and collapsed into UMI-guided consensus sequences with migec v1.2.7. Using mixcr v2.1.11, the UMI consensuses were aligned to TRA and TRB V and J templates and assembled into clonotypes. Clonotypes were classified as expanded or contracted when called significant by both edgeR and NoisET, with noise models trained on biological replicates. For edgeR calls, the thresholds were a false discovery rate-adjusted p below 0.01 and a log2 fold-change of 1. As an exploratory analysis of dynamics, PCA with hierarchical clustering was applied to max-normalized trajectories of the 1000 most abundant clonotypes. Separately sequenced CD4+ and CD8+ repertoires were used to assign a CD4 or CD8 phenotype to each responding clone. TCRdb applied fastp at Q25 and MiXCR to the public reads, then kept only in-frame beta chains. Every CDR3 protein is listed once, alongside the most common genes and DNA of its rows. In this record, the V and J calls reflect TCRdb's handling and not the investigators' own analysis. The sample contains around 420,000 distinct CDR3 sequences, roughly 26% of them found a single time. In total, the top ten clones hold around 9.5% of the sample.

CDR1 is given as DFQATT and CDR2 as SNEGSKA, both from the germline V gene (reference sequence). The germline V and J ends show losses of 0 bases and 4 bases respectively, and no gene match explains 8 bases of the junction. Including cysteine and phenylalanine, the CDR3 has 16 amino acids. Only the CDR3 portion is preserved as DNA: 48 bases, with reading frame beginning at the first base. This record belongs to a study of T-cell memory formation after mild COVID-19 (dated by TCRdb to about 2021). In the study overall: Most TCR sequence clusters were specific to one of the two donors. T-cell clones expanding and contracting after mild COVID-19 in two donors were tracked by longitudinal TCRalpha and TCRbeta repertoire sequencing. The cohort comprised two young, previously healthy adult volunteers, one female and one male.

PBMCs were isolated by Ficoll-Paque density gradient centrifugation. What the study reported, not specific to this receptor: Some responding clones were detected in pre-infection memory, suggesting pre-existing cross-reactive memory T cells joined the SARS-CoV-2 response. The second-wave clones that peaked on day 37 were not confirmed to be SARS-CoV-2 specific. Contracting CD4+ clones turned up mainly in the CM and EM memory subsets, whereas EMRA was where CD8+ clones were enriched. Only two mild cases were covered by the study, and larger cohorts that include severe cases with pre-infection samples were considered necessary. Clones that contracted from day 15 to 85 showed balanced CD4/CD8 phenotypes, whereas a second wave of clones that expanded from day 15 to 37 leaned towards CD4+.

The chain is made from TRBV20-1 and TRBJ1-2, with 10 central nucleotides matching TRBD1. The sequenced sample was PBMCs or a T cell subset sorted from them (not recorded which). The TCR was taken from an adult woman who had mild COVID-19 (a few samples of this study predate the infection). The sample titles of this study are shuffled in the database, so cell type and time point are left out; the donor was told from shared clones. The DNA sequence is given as TGCAGTGCTAGAGATCCCCGGGACAGGGGTGCCTATGGCTACACCTTC. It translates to CSARDPRDRGAYGYTF.